The rows below give T cell receptor beta chains drawn from one sample of a study of T cells in Graves' hyperthyroidism and ophthalmopathy. TCRdb redid the calling of the multiplex PCR reads with MiXCR, one entry per CDR3 protein. The sample records roughly 500,000 distinct CDR3 sequences, more than 11% being singletons. Material for sequencing was blood. These receptors originate from a woman younger than 45 with Graves' hyperthyroidism that later progressed to Graves' ophthalmopathy. The CDR3 runs from the conserved cysteine through the conserved F or W. The order of the fields is D gene, clone size, V gene, CDR3 length, J gene, CDR3 DNA, CDR3 protein. A D gene is named only where the DNA matches it firmly. Clone size is not always given. Where it is, it says once, few, many or a class for expanded clones.

TRBD2,NA,TRBV12-3/TRBV12-4,15,TRBJ2-5,TGTGCCAGCAGTTTAACGGGACTAGGAGGGGAGACCCAGTACTTC,CASSLTGLGGETQYF
NA,NA,TRBV27,11,TRBJ2-3,TGTGCCAGCAGATCGGGATTTCGGCAGTATTTT,CASRSGFRQYF
NA,many,TRBV27,13,TRBJ1-1,TGTGCCAGCAGTTCAAGGGCAGAGGCTGAAGCTTTCTTT,CASSSRAEAEAFF
NA,few,TRBV6-1,15,TRBJ1-5,TGTGCCAGCAGTGAAATGGGTTATGGCAATCAGCCCCAGCATTTT,CASSEMGYGNQPQHF
NA,NA,TRBV19,16,TRBJ1-5,TGTGCCAGTAGTCCCGGGACATATGGGGGCAATCAGCCCCAGCATTTT,CASSPGTYGGNQPQHF
TRBD1,many,TRBV19,14,TRBJ1-2,TGTGCCAGTAGTACCCGGGACAGTGCGTATGGCTACACCTTC,CASSTRDSAYGYTF
NA,NA,TRBV4-1,16,TRBJ2-7,TGCGCCAGCAGCCAAGATCCGCACAGTTACACCTACGAGCAGTACTTC,CASSQDPHSYTYEQYF
TRBD1,many,TRBV6-1,15,TRBJ2-7,TGTGCCAGCAGTGCGTACCGGGACAGGGTCCACGAGCAGTACTTC,CASSAYRDRVHEQYF
NA,many,TRBV28,14,TRBJ2-7,TGTGCCAGCAGTTTTGGAGGCGGATCCTACGAGCAGTACTTC,CASSFGGGSYEQYF
TRBD1,many,TRBV28,14,TRBJ1-2,TGTGCCAGCAGTTTTCAGGACAGGTACTATGGCTACACCTTC,CASSFQDRYYGYTF
TRBD1,many,TRBV28,14,TRBJ2-1,TGTGCCAGCATACAGGGGGGCACCTACAATGAGCAGTTCTTC,CASIQGGTYNEQFF
NA,many,TRBV28,14,TRBJ2-7,TGTGCCAGCAGTTTGGCAGGGCTCGGTTCCGAGCAGTACTTC,CASSLAGLGSEQYF
NA,many,TRBV27,11,TRBJ2-7,TGTGCCAGCGTCGGACGAGGCGAGCAGTACTTC,CASVGRGEQYF
NA,NA,TRBV24-1,14,TRBJ2-1,TGTGCCACCAGTGATCCCCGAGTTGAAAATGAGCAGTTCTTC,CATSDPRVENEQFF
NA,NA,TRBV20-1,11,TRBJ1-2,TGCAGTACTGGGGAGGGCTATGGCTACACCTTC,CSTGEGYGYTF
TRBD2,many,TRBV2,14,TRBJ2-7,TGTGCCAGCAGTGAGGTAGCGGGGGGCTACGAGCAGTACTTC,CASSEVAGGYEQYF
NA,NA,TRBV20-1,15,TRBJ2-7,TGCAGTGCTAGAGACCCCGGGACGTACTCCTACGAGCAGTACTTC,CSARDPGTYSYEQYF
TRBD2,many,TRBV20-1,13,TRBJ2-7,TGCAGTGCTAGAGGGACTAGCAACTACGAGCAGTACTTC,CSARGTSNYEQYF
NA,many,TRBV7-2,15,TRBJ2-7,TGTGCCAGCAGCTTAAGGGTAGACAGAGCCTACGAGCAGTACTTC,CASSLRVDRAYEQYF
NA,NA,TRBV7-9,12,TRBJ1-5,TGTGCCAGCAGCTTAGTTGGGGATACGCAGCATTTT,CASSLVGDTQHF
NA,NA,TRBV5-1,14,TRBJ2-3,TGCGCCAGCAGCCCTCAAAACGTAGGGGATACGCAGTATTTT,CASSPQNVGDTQYF
TRBD1,few,TRBV2,13,TRBJ1-1,TGTGCCAGCAAGAGACAGGGGACCACTAAAGCTTTCTTT,CASKRQGTTKAFF